The present T cell receptor (beta chain) was sequenced within a study of T cells after yellow fever vaccination. MiXCR, applied by TCRdb to the 5' RACE reads, yields one record per CDR3 protein. The sample records around 310,000 distinct CDR3 sequences, around 4.3% being singletons. General study points: FACS-sorted repertoires could contain abundant clonotypes contaminating from the bulk population.

In this sample, this clonotype turned up many times. Its matching antigen is unknown. Trimming took 4 bases from V and 4 from J, leaving 7 bases between them. The CDR3 spans 13 residues. Germline V CDR1 and CDR2: SEHNR, FQNEAQ (reference sequence). Source: PBMCs, taken 15 days after the yellow fever booster vaccination. The sequence came from a man aged 18 to 30 who received the YFV17D yellow fever vaccine. This chain connects TRBV7-9 to TRBJ2-2; D is ambiguous. CDR3 in DNA: TGTGCCAGCAGCTCCACAGTCACCGGGGAGCTGTTTTTT. Translated: CASSSTVTGELFF.